This T cell receptor beta chain stems from a study of blood T cell repertoires in COVID-19. Study details: The United States, Italy and Spain provided the acute and convalescent COVID-19 samples. The cDNA or gDNA used as material had been derived from T cells, B-cell-depleted T cells, or PBMCs.

In its sample, this clone was seen a few times. Sequencing was performed with immunoSEQ multiplex PCR; in TCRdb, only in-frame clones are kept and a portion is missing. The sample consists of about 94,000 clones, around 67% of them appearing once. V was clipped by 2 bases and J by 8 bases; unmatched bases: 2. From germline, CDR1 is MNHEY and CDR2 SVGEGT. The CDR3 runs to 14 residues. Seattle's enrolled individuals joined amid active infection and were then monitored longitudinally. This receptor was identified in a man between 65 and 85 years old with COVID-19, enrolled during active disease. Source material: peripheral blood. This chain connects TRBV6-2 or TRBV6-3 to TRBJ1-4; 10 nucleotides align to TRBD1. CDR3 in DNA: TGTGCCAGCAGTTACGGGACAGGGGTAGAAAAACTGTTTTTT. It codes for CASSYGTGVEKLFF.